One and the same sample provided the 20 T cell receptor beta chains below, sequenced in a study of CD8 T cells in Susac syndrome. Random hexamers were used to reverse transcribe the RNA input (about 0.5 to 1 ug). Each CDR3 protein gets one entry after TCRdb re-called the immunoSEQ multiplex PCR reads with MiXCR. The table lists 150,000 or so distinct CDR3 sequences, around 95% of them singletons. The sequenced material came from CD4+ T cells from PBMCs. The receptors shown here come from a human donor with Susac syndrome.

This chain uses TRBV1 with TRBJ2-3. TRBV1 is marked as a pseudogene. The CDR3 totals 15 residues. The CDR3 nucleotides read TGCACCAGCAGCCAAGAGTGGCGAGATGCAGATACGCAGTATTTT. Its translation: CTSSQEWRDADTQYF.

The rearrangement joins TRBV7-2 to TRBJ2-7; D perhaps matches TRBD1 (5 bases). The germline gives CDR1 SGHTA, CDR2 FQGNSA. Trimming shortened V by 6 bases and J by 1 base, and 13 bases separated the two germline ends. The CDR3 extends over 14 amino acids. CDR3 DNA sequence: TGTGCCAGCAGAACAGGCGATTGGTCCTACGAGCAGTACTTC. This translates into CASRTGDWSYEQYF.

The rearrangement uses TRBV30 and TRBJ1-5; TRBD1 aligns across 7 bases. Trimming at V came to 2 bases and at J to 7 bases, leaving 8 bases not matched to a gene. Per germline, CDR1 GTSNPN and CDR2 SVGIG (reference sequence). The CDR3 is 14 residues long. The CDR3 nucleotides are TGTGCCTGGAGTCCATTCAGGGGGGGACAGCCCCAGCATTTT. It encodes CAWSPFRGGQPQHF. The variable domain in full, with the rest retrieved from reference TRBV30 and TRBJ1-5, is SQTIHQWPATLVQPVGSPLSLECTVEGTSNPNLYWYRQAAGRGLQLLFYSVGIGQISSEVPQNLSASRPQDRQFILSSKKLLLSDSGFYLCAWSPFRGGQPQHFGDGTRLSIL.

This clonotype was counted between two and nine times. The V gene is TRBV9, the J gene TRBJ2-5; tentative D call: TRBD1 (6 bases). Deletions cut 4 bases from V and 5 bases from J, with 12 bases between. The CDR3 totals 13 residues. Germline lookup yields CDR1 SGDLS and CDR2 YYNGEE. CDR3 sequence (DNA): TGTGCCAGCAGCCTACAGGGAGAGGAGACCCAGTACTTC. Translated: CASSLQGEETQYF.

This clonotype was recorded only once. This chain connects TRBV10-3 to TRBJ2-7; 16 bases line up with TRBD2. The V gene end was trimmed by 8 bases and the J gene end by 6 bases; junction bases not matched to a gene: 4. Germline V lookup: CDR1 ENHRY, CDR2 SYGVKD. The CDR3 is 14 amino acids. CDR3 residues: CAIGTSGRASEQYF. CDR3 DNA sequence: TGTGCCATCGGGACTAGCGGGAGGGCCTCCGAGCAGTACTTC.

The rearrangement joins TRBV5-1 to TRBJ1-4; perhaps TRBD1 as D (6 bases). This CDR3 is built from 15 residues. The V end was cut by 4 bases, the J end by 4 bases, with 14 bases between. Germline lookup yields CDR1 SGHRS and CDR2 YFSETQ. The CDR3 DNA sequence: TGCGCCAGCAGCGGGGGCGGACAGCATAATGAAAAACTGTTTTTT. Protein product: CASSGGGQHNEKLFF. Looking up the rest from reference TRBV5-1 and TRBJ1-4 gives the full variable domain: KAGVTQTPRYLIKTRGQQVTLSCSPISGHRSVSWYQQTPGQGLQFLFEYFSETQRNKGNFPGRFSGRQFSNSRSEMNVSTLELGDSALYLCASSGGGQHNEKLFFGSGTQLSVL.

The chain has TRBV29-1 and TRBJ2-2, with TRBD1 matching over 10 bases. The CDR3 sequence is 17 residues long. V gave up 5 bases and J gave up 4 bases; unmatched junction bases: 13. Germline V gene sequence: CDR1 SQVTM, CDR2 ANQGSEA. The CDR3 DNA sequence: TGCAGCGTTCGAGGTGGGGGCCGGGACAGGGGCACCGGGGAGCTGTTTTTT. Encoded protein: CSVRGGGRDRGTGELFF.

The chain carries TRBV30 and TRBJ1-1; D not certain. The CDR3 loop spans 11 amino acids. Germline CDR1 reads GTSNPN; CDR2 reads SVGIG (reference sequence). V lost 4 bases and J lost 5, with 8 bases in between. CDR3 loop: CAWMQGTEAFF. CDR3 DNA: TGTGCCTGGATGCAAGGGACTGAAGCTTTCTTT.

The chain carries TRBV20-1 and TRBJ1-6, with 8 bases fitting TRBD1. Germline assignment: CDR1 DFQATT and CDR2 SNEGSKA (reference sequence). V gave up 0 bases and J gave up 8 bases; unmatched junction bases: 9. This CDR3 spans 16 amino acids. CDR3 nucleotide sequence: TGCAGTGCTAGAGACGGGACAGGACCGGTTGATTCACCCCTCCACTTT. This gives the protein CSARDGTGPVDSPLHF.

The rearrangement uses TRBV29-1 and TRBJ1-1; D may be TRBD1 (6 bases). V was pared by 6 bases and J by 1 base, with 15 bases between. Germline V gene sequence: CDR1 SQVTM, CDR2 ANQGSEA. The CDR3 extends over 14 amino acids. CDR3: CSVNTGPTNTEAFF. CDR3 bases: TGCAGCGTCAACACAGGGCCGACGAACACTGAAGCTTTCTTT.

The chain links TRBV27 to TRBJ1-2, with D unresolved. The V gene's germline CDR1 is MNHEY and CDR2 SMNVEV (reference sequence). This CDR3 has 13 residues. V was pared by 5 bases and J by 4 bases, with 11 bases between. The DNA for the CDR3 is TGTGCCAGCAGTGGGGAAACGGGCTATGGCTACACCTTC. Amino acids: CASSGETGYGYTF.

The V call is TRBV5-1, the J call TRBJ1-1; D possibly corresponds to TRBD1 (5 bases). The CDR3 is 15 amino acids. V lost 4 bases, J lost 5 bases, and 18 bases lay in between. CDR1 SGHRS and CDR2 YFSETQ come from the germline V gene. The CDR3 is CASSVGWQGSTEAFF. In DNA, the CDR3 is TGCGCCAGCAGCGTGGGATGGCAGGGAAGTACTGAAGCTTTCTTT.

The chain employs TRBV20-1 and TRBJ2-5, with 9 bases aligning to TRBD2. With V trimmed by 3 bases and J by 5 bases, 7 bases remained unmatched. Germline CDR1 reads DFQATT; CDR2 reads SNEGSKA (reference sequence). The CDR3 loop spans 14 amino acids. The CDR3 sequence is CSARGAGGPETQYF. The CDR3 bases are TGCAGTGCTAGGGGCGCGGGGGGGCCCGAGACCCAGTACTTC.

The J gene is TRBJ2-3, the V gene TRBV18; D might be TRBD1 or TRBD2, each matching 6 bases. The V gene's germline CDR1 is KGHSH and CDR2 LQKENI. CDR3 size: 15 residues. With 3 bases removed from V and 2 bases from J, the gap between germline ends came to 12 bases. CDR3 sequence reads: CASSPTGGATDTQYF. CDR3 bases: TGTGCCAGCTCACCCACCGGGGGCGCCACAGATACGCAGTATTTT.

The gene calls are TRBV4-1 and TRBJ1-5; possibly TRBD1 for D (6 bases). The ends were cut back, 0 bases at V and 6 bases at J, with 12 bases in the middle. The CDR3 extends over 15 amino acids. CDR1 and CDR2 (germline): MGHRA, YSYEKL. The CDR3 here is CASSQDGGLVQPQHF. Here the CDR3 DNA reads TGCGCCAGCAGCCAAGATGGGGGGCTGGTTCAGCCCCAGCATTTT.

The chain combines TRBV20-1 with TRBJ1-2; no clear D gene. Trimming cost V 4 bases and J 4 bases, with 7 bases left between them. This CDR3 has 11 residues. Germline lookup yields CDR1 DFQATT and CDR2 SNEGSKA (reference sequence). CDR3 sequence reads: CSATETYGYTF. The CDR3 nucleotides read TGCAGTGCTACCGAGACCTATGGCTACACCTTC.

The chain recombines TRBV7-2 with TRBJ2-3; a possible D gene is TRBD2 (6 bases). The CDR3 is 16 residues long. CDR1 and CDR2 (germline): SGHTA, FQGNSA. Deletions cut 4 bases from V and 0 bases from J, with 14 bases between. CDR3 in DNA: TGTGCCAGCAGCTCACCCCCGGCGGGGAGCACAGATACGCAGTATTTT. It translates to CASSSPPAGSTDTQYF.

This clonotype showed up just a few times. The junction does not match germline at one end; this may be a read error. The chain recombines TRBV5-1 with TRBJ2-7; D is unclear. This CDR3 is built from 13 residues. The germline gives CDR1 SGHRS, CDR2 YFSETQ. In DNA, the CDR3 is TGTGCCAGCAGCTTAGGCAGAAATTACGAGCAGTACTTC. Encoded protein: CASSLGRNYEQYF.

This chain connects TRBV5-1 to TRBJ2-6; D is unclear. The CDR3 length is 14 residues. CDR1 and CDR2 from the germline V gene are SGHRS and YFSETQ. The V and J ends lost 4 bases and 1 base respectively, with 6 bases between them. CDR3 residues: CASSPLSGANVLTF. The CDR3, as DNA: TGCGCCAGCAGCCCATTATCTGGGGCCAACGTCCTGACTTTC. Using reference TRBV5-1 and TRBJ2-6 for the parts outside the CDR3, the full variable domain is KAGVTQTPRYLIKTRGQQVTLSCSPISGHRSVSWYQQTPGQGLQFLFEYFSETQRNKGNFPGRFSGRQFSNSRSEMNVSTLELGDSALYLCASSPLSGANVLTFGAGSRLTVL.

This sequence joins TRBV28 and TRBJ2-5; D remains unclear. There are 12 residues in the CDR3. The germline CDR1 and CDR2 sequences are MDHEN and SYDVKM. Trimming shortened V by 7 bases and J by 5 bases, and 11 bases separated the two germline ends. The CDR3 DNA is TGTGCCAGCAAGTCGGGTGGTGAGACCCAGTACTTC. Translated, it gives CASKSGGETQYF.